The 14 T cell receptor beta chains given below trace back to one sample, sequenced in a study of blood T cell repertoires in COVID-19. Only in-frame clones appear in the TCRdb table, and some are missing; sequencing was by immunoSEQ multiplex PCR. This table has about 240,000 clones, more than 85% appearing once. The specimen was peripheral blood. The receptors were gathered from a woman in her 70s with active or convalescent COVID-19.

This clone appeared a single time. The V and J genes are TRBV29-1 and TRBJ1-2; the match to TRBD1 covers 8 bases. J gave up 8 bases and V 6 bases, and 2 bases lay outside the gene matches. Germline CDR1 SQVTM, CDR2 ANQGSEA. CDR3 size: 10 residues. CDR3 nucleotide sequence: TGCAGCGTGGACAGGGACGGCTACACCTTC. It is translated as CSVDRDGYTF.

J is TRBJ2-2 and V is TRBV29-1; perhaps TRBD1 as D (6 bases). CDR3 length equals 16 residues. V gave up 5 bases and J gave up 6 bases, with 22 bases separating them. In germline, CDR1 is SQVTM, CDR2 ANQGSEA. The CDR3 protein is CSVRDRDIYPPGELFF. The DNA of the CDR3 is TGCAGCGTTAGGGACCGGGACATCTATCCCCCCGGGGAGCTGTTTTTT.

The gene calls are TRBV6-5 and TRBJ1-4; D is unclear. CDR3 length: 16 residues. The ends were cut back, 0 bases at V and 0 bases at J, with 8 bases in the middle. In germline, CDR1 is MNHEY, CDR2 SVGAGI. In DNA, the CDR3 is TGTGCCAGCAGTTACTCCGGTATTGCAACTAATGAAAAACTGTTTTTT. Its protein product is CASSYSGIATNEKLFF.

This chain uses TRBV18 with TRBJ1-2; 9 bases are a match to TRBD1. This CDR3 contains 15 residues. Germline CDR1 reads KGHSH; CDR2 reads LQKENI. The V and J ends lost 3 bases and 3 bases, in that order; junction bases with no gene match: 5. CDR3 residues: CASSPSTGGDYGYTF. The CDR3, as DNA: TGTGCCAGCTCACCTTCCACAGGGGGCGACTATGGCTACACCTTC.

The chain links TRBV6-5 to TRBJ1-3, with D possibly being TRBD1 (6 bases). Trimming stripped 6 bases from V and 2 bases from J, with 14 bases between. The CDR3 spans 15 residues. Germline V gene data show CDR1 as MNHEY and CDR2 as SVGAGI. The CDR3 sequence is CASRGYRDTGNTIYF. CDR3 nucleotide sequence: TGTGCCAGCAGGGGATACCGGGACACTGGAAACACCATATATTTT.

The V call is TRBV11-2, the J call TRBJ2-7; D may be TRBD2 (6 bases). CDR1 and CDR2 from the germline V gene are SGHAT and FQNNGV. V was shortened by 5 bases and J by 7 bases, with 18 bases between the two germline ends. The CDR3 consists of 14 residues. CDR3 protein: CASSDGTLLGEQYF. CDR3 DNA: TGTGCCAGCAGCGACGGGACTCTCCTCGGGGAGCAGTACTTC.

The J gene is TRBJ2-1, the V gene TRBV27; D perhaps matches TRBD2 (6 bases). Per germline, CDR1 MNHEY and CDR2 SMNVEV (reference sequence). The CDR3 covers 15 residues. V lost 5 bases and J lost 2, with 13 bases in between. The CDR3 DNA follows: TGTGCCAGCAGTGTGGGGGGTAGGGCCTACAATGAGCAGTTCTTC. It specifies CASSVGGRAYNEQFF.

The rearrangement joins TRBV5-4 to TRBJ2-3; 10 bases align to TRBD2. The V and J ends lost 3 bases and 2 bases, in that order; junction bases with no gene match: 6. Germline CDR1 and CDR2: SGHNT and YYREEE (reference sequence). CDR3 length equals 16 residues. The CDR3 DNA follows: TGTGCCAGCAGCTCCCGGACTAGCGGACACACAGATACGCAGTATTTT. Amino acids: CASSSRTSGHTDTQYF.

V and J are TRBV14 and TRBJ2-5; D is possibly TRBD2 (5 bases). The CDR3 totals 15 residues. In germline, CDR1 is SGHDN, CDR2 FVKESK. Trimming cost V 1 base and J 5 bases, with 14 bases left between them. The CDR3 nucleotides read TGTGCCAGCAGCCAAGGGGTTCCCCCGGGGGAGACCCAGTACTTC. The encoded protein is CASSQGVPPGETQYF.

The V gene is TRBV4-2, the J gene TRBJ2-3; 10 bases line up with TRBD2. CDR1 and CDR2 from the germline V gene are LGHNA and YNFKEQ. The trim removed 0 bases at V and 10 bases at J, leaving 7 bases unmatched. The length of the CDR3 is 15 residues. The CDR3 coding sequence is TGTGCCAGCAGCCAAGACAAAAAAAGCGGGGGGGCGCAGTATTTT. This encodes CASSQDKKSGGAQYF.

V is TRBV3-1 (or the pseudogene TRBV3-2) and J is TRBJ1-5, with D perhaps matching TRBD1 (6 bases). Trimming cost V 0 bases and J 13 bases, with 19 bases left between them. This CDR3 has 15 residues. The germline V gene encodes CDR1 LGHDT and CDR2 YNNKEL (reference sequence). CDR3 residues: CASSQDLPGTSEQHF. CDR3 coding DNA: TGTGCCAGCAGCCAAGACCTCCCGGGGACATCTGAACAGCATTTT.

CDR3 region: CASSLEGGRGSEQYF. The CDR3 nucleotides are TGTGCCAGCAGCTTAGAAGGGGGCAGGGGCAGCGAGCAGTACTTC. This sequence joins TRBV7-8 and TRBJ2-7, with 7 bases identical to TRBD1. V was pared by 1 base and J by 6 bases, with 9 bases of the junction left unmatched. The CDR3 contains 15 residues. Germline loops: CDR1 SGHVS, CDR2 FQNEAQ.

The J gene is TRBJ2-7, the V gene TRBV6-6; a weak D match, TRBD1 (5 bases). The CDR3 runs 14 residues. The germline V and J ends were trimmed by 7 bases and 2 bases, with 15 bases remaining between them. The germline CDR1 and CDR2 sequences are MNHNY and SVGAGI (reference sequence). The CDR3 region has the DNA TGTGCCAGCACCATGGCAGGGTTGACCTACGAGCAGTACTTC. Its translation is CASTMAGLTYEQYF.

The chain employs TRBV5-6 and TRBJ1-5; D gene ambiguous. Germline V gives CDR1 SGHDT, CDR2 YYEEEE. V lost 5 bases and J 7 bases, leaving 10 bases between the germline ends. This CDR3 has 12 amino acids. The DNA for the CDR3 is TGTGCCAGCAGGACCGTGGGCCAGCCCCAGCATTTT. Its protein product is CASRTVGQPQHF.